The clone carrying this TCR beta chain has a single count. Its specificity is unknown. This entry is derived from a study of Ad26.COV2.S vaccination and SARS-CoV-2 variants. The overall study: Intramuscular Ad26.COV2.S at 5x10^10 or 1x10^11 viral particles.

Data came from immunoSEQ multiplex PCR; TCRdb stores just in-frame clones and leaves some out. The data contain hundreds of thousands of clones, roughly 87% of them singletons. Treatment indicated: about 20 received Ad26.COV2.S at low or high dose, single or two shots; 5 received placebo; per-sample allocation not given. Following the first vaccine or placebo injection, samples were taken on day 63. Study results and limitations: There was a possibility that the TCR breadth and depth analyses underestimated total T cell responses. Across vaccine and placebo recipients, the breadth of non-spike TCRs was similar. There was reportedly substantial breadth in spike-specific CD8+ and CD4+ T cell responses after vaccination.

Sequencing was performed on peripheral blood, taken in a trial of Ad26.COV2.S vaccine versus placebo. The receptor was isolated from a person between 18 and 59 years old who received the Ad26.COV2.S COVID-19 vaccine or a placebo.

DNA of the CDR3: TGTGCCAGCAGCCAAGATACGAATGGCGGCAAAAACTATGGCTACACCTTC. It codes for CASSQDTNGGKNYGYTF. This rearrangement joins TRBV4-2 to TRBJ1-2; D not certain. Germline CDR1 LGHNA, CDR2 YNFKEQ. There are 17 residues in the CDR3. The V end was cut by 0 bases, the J end by 2 bases, with 16 bases between.